This T cell receptor (beta chain) originates from a study of T cells in Graves' hyperthyroidism and ophthalmopathy. Template material for amplifying TCR beta CDR3 regions consisted of RNA transcripts. Using the HTBI primer set, a first-round RT-PCR was run on the TCR CDR3. TCRdb reprocessed the multiplex PCR reads via MiXCR and lists one record per CDR3 protein. The table has under 350,000 distinct CDR3 sequences, 10% to 15% seen once; the top ten hold 7.8%. Overall study findings and caveats: A model built on 13 V-J features separated ophthalmopathy from stable hyperthyroidism.

This clonotype was picked up one time. Its antigen is not identified. A much larger clone differs from this one at a single base, so this may be a read error. Sample collection date corresponds to first hyperthyroidism diagnosis, prior to any ophthalmopathy symptoms. Sequencing input: blood. The TCR sequence derives from a woman in her twenties or thirties with Graves' hyperthyroidism that later progressed to Graves' ophthalmopathy.

The CDR3 here is CASSLGLATYNERFF. In DNA, the CDR3 is TGTGCCAGCAGCTTAGGTCTAGCAACTTACAATGAGCGGTTCTTC. The chain is built from TRBV7-9 and TRBJ2-1, with a tentative D call TRBD2 (5 bases). Looked up from germline, CDR1 is SEHNR and CDR2 is FQNEAQ (reference sequence). This CDR3 region has 15 residues.